This entry features one T cell receptor (beta chain) sequence. This CDR3 is 14 amino acids long. CDR1 and CDR2 (germline): MNHEY, SVGAGI. V trimming: 4 bases; J trimming: 6 bases; junction bases outside the gene matches: 6. This sample was included in a study of cytotoxic CD8 clonotypes in ibrutinib-treated CLL. Overall study: Complete response was seen in 2 patients and partial in 24; about twelve progressed and roughly 14 stayed remitted after a median about 68 months.

Produced via immunoSEQ multiplex PCR; TCRdb's table is partial and in-frame only. The repertoire holds 110,000 to 150,000 clones, with about three quarters as singletons. The gene calls are TRBV6-5 and TRBJ1-2; 9 nucleotides match TRBD1. Sequenced material: PBMCs, taken after 24 months of ibrutinib treatment. The clonotype was recovered from a human donor with chronic lymphocytic leukemia. Here the CDR3 reads CASSSHRDRDGYTF. DNA of the CDR3: TGTGCCAGCAGTTCCCACCGGGACAGGGATGGCTACACCTTC.